These 19 T cell receptor beta chains originate from one sample sequenced in a study of blood T cell repertoires in COVID-19. Sequencing was performed with immunoSEQ multiplex PCR; in TCRdb, only in-frame clones are kept and a portion is missing. The profile shows around 150,000 clones, about 78% of them singletons. Sequencing used peripheral blood. All receptors derive from a man aged 55 to 69 who had recovered from COVID-19.

V gene TRBV5-6 combines with J gene TRBJ2-7, with 7 nucleotides matching TRBD1. Germline CDR1 SGHDT, CDR2 YYEEEE. After removal of 4 bases from V and 1 base from J, the junction contained 2 bases not matched to a gene. The CDR3 sequence is 13 residues long. DNA for the CDR3: TGTGCCAGCAGCCGACAGGGTTCCTACGAGCAGTACTTC. This translates into CASSRQGSYEQYF. The full variable domain, rest sourced from reference TRBV5-6 and TRBJ2-7, is DAGVTQSPTHLIKTRGQQVTLRCSPKSGHDTVSWYQQALGQGPQFIFQYYEEEERQRGNFPDRFSGHQFPNYSSELNVNALLLGDSALYLCASSRQGSYEQYFGPGTRLTVT.

The V call is TRBV24-1, the J call TRBJ2-1; TRBD2 matches 10 bases. Germline V gives CDR1 KGHDR, CDR2 SFDVKD. Losses at the gene ends were 3 bases for V and 6 bases for J; bases not matched to a gene: 4. CDR3 size: 15 residues. CDR3 region: CATSDPSGGLNEQFF. The CDR3 DNA reads as TGTGCCACCAGTGATCCTAGCGGGGGTCTCAATGAGCAGTTCTTC.

The V gene is TRBV6-5, the J gene TRBJ2-1; D unclear. Per germline, CDR1 MNHEY and CDR2 SVGAGI. This CDR3 region has 12 residues. Trimming left V 7 bases short and J 9 bases short, with 13 bases between. Written as DNA, the CDR3 is TGTGCCAGCACTAAGACCGGCGGTGAGCAGTTCTTC. Protein product: CASTKTGGEQFF.

V gene TRBV6-5 combines with J gene TRBJ2-5; 8 positions match TRBD2. The J segment lost 10 bases and the V segment lost 5 bases, leaving 12 bases of the junction unmatched. Germline loops: CDR1 MNHEY, CDR2 SVGAGI. The CDR3 runs 14 residues. This CDR3 is CASSSLLGTRVQYF. CDR3 nucleotide sequence: TGTGCCAGCAGTAGCCTCTTGGGGACTAGGGTCCAGTACTTC.

V gene TRBV11-2 combines with J gene TRBJ1-5, with 7 positions matching TRBD1. Germline V gene data show CDR1 as SGHAT and CDR2 as FQNNGV. With 0 bases clipped from V and 7 bases from J, the junction kept 9 bases outside the gene matches. This CDR3 has 16 residues. The CDR3 reads CASSLEGQWLNQPQHF. The CDR3 DNA reads TGTGCCAGCAGCTTAGAGGGACAGTGGTTAAACCAGCCCCAGCATTTT.

The V gene is TRBV19, the J gene TRBJ2-7; 7 bases are shared with TRBD1. V lost 5 bases and J lost 2; bases outside the gene matches: 3. CDR1 is LNHDA, CDR2 SQIVND, per germline (reference sequence). This CDR3 is built from 13 residues. CDR3 nucleotides: TGTGCCAGTAGTCGGGACAGAACCTACGAGCAGTACTTC. As protein: CASSRDRTYEQYF.

The chain joins TRBV5-1 to TRBJ1-3; 9 bases match TRBD1. The CDR3 extends over 15 amino acids. The germline gives CDR1 SGHRS, CDR2 YFSETQ. After removal of 4 bases from V and 5 bases from J, the junction contained 7 bases not matched to a gene. CDR3 residues: CASSLRTGDRNTIYF. In nucleotides, the CDR3 is TGCGCCAGCAGCCTTAGGACAGGGGATAGAAACACCATATATTTT. Full variable domain (missing parts from reference TRBV5-1 and TRBJ1-3): KAGVTQTPRYLIKTRGQQVTLSCSPISGHRSVSWYQQTPGQGLQFLFEYFSETQRNKGNFPGRFSGRQFSNSRSEMNVSTLELGDSALYLCASSLRTGDRNTIYFGEGSWLTVV.

This clone came up a few times. The chain is built from TRBV6-5 and TRBJ2-3; 7 bases map to TRBD2. Germline CDR1 reads MNHEY; CDR2 reads SVGAGI. This CDR3 is 13 amino acids long. V dropped 5 bases and J dropped 2; count of bases not matched to a gene: 1. The CDR3 reads CASSRDYTDTQYF. As DNA, the CDR3 is TGTGCCAGCAGTCGGGACTACACAGATACGCAGTATTTT.

As to this clone: At one end the junction does not follow the germline gene, possibly because of a read error. This chain links TRBV6-5 with TRBJ2-7, with 7 bases that match TRBD1. Germline lookup yields CDR1 MNHEY and CDR2 SVGAGI. The CDR3 length is 12 residues. DNA for the CDR3: TGTGCCAGCAGTTACGCCGGACAGGACCTAAGGTTC. It encodes CASSYAGQDLRF.

The chain has TRBV7-2 and TRBJ1-1; no clear D. Trimming cost V 5 bases and J 6 bases, with 13 bases left between them. Germline values: CDR1 SGHTA, CDR2 FQGNSA. The CDR3 is made up of 13 amino acids. The CDR3 nucleotides are TGTGCCAGCAGCCCTCCGTCTCGGGCTGAAGCTTTCTTT. This codes for CASSPPSRAEAFF. Variable domain in full (rest from reference TRBV7-2 and TRBJ1-1): GAGVSQSPSNKVTEKGKDVELRCDPISGHTALYWYRQSLGQGLEFLIYFQGNSAPDKSGLPSDRFSAERTGGSVSTLTIQRTQQEDSAVYLCASSPPSRAEAFFGQGTRLTVV.

J is TRBJ2-2 and V is TRBV19; 7 bases are shared with TRBD1. Per the germline V gene, CDR1 is LNHDA and CDR2 is SQIVND (reference sequence). This CDR3 has 12 residues. Trimming cost V 6 bases and J 6 bases; bases outside gene matches: 1. CDR3 coding DNA: TGTGCCAGTAGGGACAGGCCCGGGGAGCTGTTTTTT. Its translation: CASRDRPGELFF.

The V gene is TRBV19, the J gene TRBJ2-7; the D is unclear. Trimming cost V 1 base and J 1 base, with 8 bases left between them. Germline V gene lookup returns CDR1 LNHDA and CDR2 SQIVND (reference sequence). CDR3 length: 14 amino acids. For the CDR3, the DNA is TGTGCCAGTAGTATAGTTGGCAGTTCCTACGAGCAGTACTTC. Residues: CASSIVGSSYEQYF.

This sequence joins TRBV4-3 and TRBJ2-7; 8 bases agree with TRBD1. The length of the CDR3 is 14 residues. Germline V gives CDR1 LGHNA, CDR2 YSLEER. Trimming cost V 4 bases and J 3 bases; bases outside gene matches: 5. The CDR3: CASSRWTGNYEQYF. In DNA form, the CDR3 reads TGCGCCAGCAGCCGTTGGACAGGGAACTACGAGCAGTACTTC.

This CDR3 reads CASSDPGLMNTEAFF. CDR3 sequence (DNA): TGTGCCAGCAGTGACCCAGGACTTATGAACACTGAAGCTTTCTTT. The chain uses TRBV6-1 and TRBJ1-1; no firm D call. With 3 bases removed from V and 0 bases from J, the gap between germline ends came to 11 bases. The germline V gene encodes CDR1 MNHNS and CDR2 SASEGT. This CDR3 is 15 amino acids long.

This clone was found a few times. The chain uses TRBV3-1 (or the pseudogene TRBV3-2) and TRBJ2-2, with 8 positions matching TRBD2. This CDR3 has 16 amino acids. Germline V gene lookup returns CDR1 LGHDT and CDR2 YNNKEL (reference sequence). The J segment lost 2 bases and the V segment lost 3 bases, leaving 5 bases of the junction unmatched. The CDR3: CASSQGLAGNTGELFF. In DNA, the CDR3 is TGTGCCAGCAGCCAGGGGCTAGCGGGTAACACCGGGGAGCTGTTTTTT.

V usage is TRBV29-1 and J usage is TRBJ1-2; 9 nucleotides line up with TRBD1. The CDR3 consists of 13 residues. The V and J ends lost 6 bases and 1 base, in that order; junction bases with no gene match: 3. Germline V gene data show CDR1 as SQVTM and CDR2 as ANQGSEA. CDR3 amino acids: CSVGTGNNYGYTF. The CDR3 nucleotides are TGCAGCGTCGGGACAGGGAATAACTATGGCTACACCTTC.

This rearrangement joins TRBV18 to TRBJ2-3; 10 bases are shared with TRBD2. CDR3 length equals 19 residues. V shed 2 bases, J shed 0 bases, and the junction held 11 bases outside the gene matches. Germline V gene data show CDR1 as KGHSH and CDR2 as LQKENI. CDR3: CASSPRPGTSVTSTDTQYF. CDR3 DNA: TGTGCCAGCTCACCAAGACCCGGGACTAGCGTAACTAGCACAGATACGCAGTATTTT.

The rearrangement uses TRBV28 and TRBJ1-6, with no clear D. Trimming pared 2 bases from V and 10 bases from J, leaving 9 bases between. Germline CDR1 and CDR2: MDHEN and SYDVKM. The CDR3 contains 13 residues. The DNA of the CDR3 is TGTGCCAGCAGTTTAGTGAGGAACTCACCCCTCCACTTT. This encodes CASSLVRNSPLHF. Full variable domain (outside the CDR3, taken from reference TRBV28 and TRBJ1-6): DVKVTQSSRYLVKRTGEKVFLECVQDMDHENMFWYRQDPGLGLRLIYFSYDVKMKEKGDIPEGYSVSREKKERFSLILESASTNQTSMYLCASSLVRNSPLHFGNGTRLTVT.

The V gene is TRBV11-2, the J gene TRBJ1-3; TRBD1 matches at 7 bases. This CDR3 is 15 amino acids long. Germline V gene sequence: CDR1 SGHAT, CDR2 FQNNGV. J was trimmed by 2 bases and V by 5 bases; bases with no gene match: 6. The CDR3 protein is CASSPTQGAGNTIYF. In DNA, the CDR3 is TGTGCCAGCAGCCCAACCCAGGGGGCTGGAAACACCATATATTTT. Combining the CDR3 with reference TRBV11-2 and TRBJ1-3 gives the whole variable domain EAGVAQSPRYKIIEKRQSVAFWCNPISGHATLYWYQQILGQGPKLLIQFQNNGVVDDSQLPKDRFSAERLKGVDSTLKIQPAKLEDSAVYLCASSPTQGAGNTIYFGEGSWLTVV.